This TCR beta chain is drawn from a study of blood T cell repertoires in COVID-19. Study overall: The United States, Italy and Spain supplied acute and convalescent COVID-19 samples. The cDNA or gDNA used as material had been derived from T cells, B-cell-depleted T cells, or PBMCs.

Authors' methods: From reference gene primer amplification, estimates of nucleated cell counts were derived. TCRdb's copy holds only in-frame clones and misses some; the assay was immunoSEQ multiplex PCR. That table gives V, J and clone size, and the DNA gave D and trimming. Of a few hundred thousand clones listed, around 90% are singletons. Trimming stripped 3 bases from V and 9 bases from J, with 18 bases between. In germline, CDR1 is GTSNPN, CDR2 SVGIG (reference sequence). This CDR3 comprises 15 residues. Enrolled during active infection, Seattle patients were then followed longitudinally. V gene TRBV30 combines with J gene TRBJ1-6; possibly TRBD1 for D (5 bases). The receptor comes from a woman aged 55-69 years with COVID-19, enrolled during active disease. The sequenced sample consisted of peripheral blood. CDR3 sequence (DNA): TGTGCCTGGAGCCAAGGGACTGGCTTGAGTTCACCCCTCCACTTT. As protein: CAWSQGTGLSSPLHF.